The entry below describes one T cell receptor (beta chain). Its specificity is not known. This CDR3 has 13 amino acids. Germline CDR1 reads SGHNT; CDR2 reads YYREEE (reference sequence). Trimming took 3 bases from V and 8 from J, leaving 12 bases between them. These data are taken from a study of shared clonotypes between healthy human individuals. General study findings and limits: Clonotype sharing across donors was expected to vary with sequencing depth. Sampling used blood alone; tissue repertoires probably differ.

The input for sorted-subset replicate PCRs was around 200 ng DNA, 25,000 to 35,000 T cell genomes. The table came from immunoSEQ multiplex PCR; TCRdb's copy has only in-frame clones and leaves some out. The sample lists roughly 2,500,000 clones; over 85% were seen once. The rearrangement uses TRBV5-4 and TRBJ2-1; TRBD2 might be the D (5 bases). The sequence was collected from a man between 18 and 29 years old in good health. Some clones in this sample may be carry-over from other donors' samples. Sequenced: naive CD4+ T cells from PBMCs. Subset reported: CD45RA+ positively selected. The CDR3 protein is CASSSHQRDEQFF. CDR3 DNA sequence: TGTGCCAGCAGCTCCCACCAGAGGGATGAGCAGTTCTTC.